This T cell receptor (beta chain) was sequenced in a study of blood T cell repertoires in COVID-19. As for the study in general: Both acute and convalescent COVID-19 samples were obtained from the United States, Italy and Spain.

Each recovered donor of Cohort 3 presented with two negative PCRs, clearance, or symptom resolution. Germline CDR1 is MNHEY and CDR2 is SVGAGI. The CDR3 contains 12 residues. V was trimmed by 4 bases and J by 6 bases, leaving 10 bases between them. In the original processing: Reference gene primer amplification gave nucleated cell count estimates. Using immunoSEQ multiplex PCR, the repertoire was profiled, and TCRdb retains in-frame clones only, with some absent. From that table come the V and J calls and clone size; the DNA was used to work out D and trimming. This table holds a few hundred thousand clones, about nine tenths found once.

The source is a man between 35 and 55 years old who had recovered from COVID-19. V and J are TRBV6-5 and TRBJ2-7; a possible D gene is TRBD1 (5 bases). The material sequenced was PBMCs or T cells enriched from blood (not recorded which). The CDR3 DNA follows: TGTGCCAGCAGTTCTATCCAGGGCGAGCAGTACTTC. Translation gives CASSSIQGEQYF.